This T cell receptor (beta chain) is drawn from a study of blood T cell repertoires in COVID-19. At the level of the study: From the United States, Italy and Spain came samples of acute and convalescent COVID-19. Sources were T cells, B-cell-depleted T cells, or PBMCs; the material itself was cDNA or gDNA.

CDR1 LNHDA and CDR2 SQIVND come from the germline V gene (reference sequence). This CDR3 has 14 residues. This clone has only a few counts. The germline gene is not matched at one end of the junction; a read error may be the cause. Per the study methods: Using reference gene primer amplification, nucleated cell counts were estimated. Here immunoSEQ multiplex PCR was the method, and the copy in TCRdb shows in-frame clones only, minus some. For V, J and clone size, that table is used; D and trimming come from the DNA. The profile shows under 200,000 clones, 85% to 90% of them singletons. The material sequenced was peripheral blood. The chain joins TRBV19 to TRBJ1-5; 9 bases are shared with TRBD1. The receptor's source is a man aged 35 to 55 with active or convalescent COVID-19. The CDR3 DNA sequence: TGTGCCAGTAGTGTAGACAGGGGGATTCAGCCCCAGCATTTT. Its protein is CASSVDRGIQPQHF.